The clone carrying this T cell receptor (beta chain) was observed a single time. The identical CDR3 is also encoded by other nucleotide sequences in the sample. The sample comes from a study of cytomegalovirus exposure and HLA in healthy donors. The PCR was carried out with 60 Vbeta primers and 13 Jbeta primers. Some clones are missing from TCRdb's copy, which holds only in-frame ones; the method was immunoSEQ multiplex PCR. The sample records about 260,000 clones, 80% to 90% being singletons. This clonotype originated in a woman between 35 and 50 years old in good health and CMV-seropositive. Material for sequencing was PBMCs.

For the CDR3, the DNA is TGTGCCAGCAGCTTAGTTGGCGGGTTAGGGTACGAGCAGTACTTC. Residues: CASSLVGGLGYEQYF. V is TRBV7-2 and J is TRBJ2-7; D is perhaps TRBD2 (5 bases). The germline V and J ends were trimmed by 1 base and 4 bases, with 14 bases remaining between them. Germline lookup yields CDR1 SGHTA and CDR2 FQGNSA. The CDR3 is made up of 15 amino acids.